One sample yielded the 32 T cell receptor beta chains listed below, sequenced in a study of cytomegalovirus exposure and HLA in healthy donors. Assay used: immunoSEQ multiplex PCR; TCRdb lists only in-frame clones, some missing. This table has about 240,000 clones, around 85% appearing once. Material: PBMCs. The receptors stem from a woman in her twenties or thirties in good health and CMV-seropositive.

V and J are TRBV30 and TRBJ2-1; 11 positions agree with TRBD2. The CDR3 is made up of 15 amino acids. Germline loops: CDR1 GTSNPN, CDR2 SVGIG (reference sequence). Losses at the gene ends were 4 bases for V and 8 bases for J; bases not matched to a gene: 10. CDR3 in amino acids: CAWMGLAGGFDEQFF. The CDR3, as DNA: TGTGCCTGGATGGGCCTAGCGGGAGGCTTTGATGAGCAGTTCTTC.

The J gene is TRBJ2-3, the V gene TRBV20-1; D is unresolved. V lost 4 bases and J 8 bases, leaving 7 bases between the germline ends. The germline V gene has CDR1 DFQATT and CDR2 SNEGSKA (reference sequence). The CDR3 extends over 10 amino acids. The CDR3 sequence is CSATSPTQYF. In nucleotides, the CDR3 is TGCAGTGCTACCTCCCCTACGCAGTATTTT.

The rearrangement uses TRBV18 and TRBJ2-1; perhaps TRBD1 as D (6 bases). Germline V gene sequence: CDR1 KGHSH, CDR2 LQKENI. Trimming cost V 3 bases and J 2 bases, with 14 bases left between them. The CDR3 sequence is 16 residues long. CDR3 protein: CASSPPSGATYNEQFF. The CDR3 DNA sequence: TGTGCCAGCTCACCTCCCTCAGGGGCAACCTACAATGAGCAGTTCTTC. Variable domain in full (rest from reference TRBV18 and TRBJ2-1): NAGVMQNPRHLVRRRGQEARLRCSPMKGHSHVYWYRQLPEEGLKFMVYLQKENIIDESGMPKERFSAEFPKEGPSILRIQQVVRGDSAAYFCASSPPSGATYNEQFFGPGTRLTVL.

The chain combines TRBV7-8 with TRBJ2-2; no clear D gene. Germline-derived CDR1 and CDR2 are SGHVS and FQNEAQ. The V end was cut by 8 bases, the J end by 6 bases, with 7 bases between. The CDR3 extends over 11 amino acids. The chain's CDR3 is CASLESGELFF. CDR3 nucleotide sequence: TGTGCCAGCCTAGAGTCCGGGGAGCTGTTTTTT.

The chain joins TRBV18 to TRBJ1-5, with TRBD1 identical over 8 bases. The CDR3 has 15 residues. Germline lookup yields CDR1 KGHSH and CDR2 LQKENI. With V trimmed by 6 bases and J by 3 bases, 7 bases remained unmatched. The chain's CDR3 is CASSLDRVPNQPQHF. The CDR3 DNA reads TGTGCCAGCTCCCTGGACAGGGTTCCCAATCAGCCCCAGCATTTT.

This clone was observed many times. This chain connects TRBV7-8 to TRBJ2-7; 8 nucleotides line up with TRBD1. The ends lost 5 bases at V and 7 bases at J; junction bases unmatched: 7. The V gene's germline CDR1 is SGHVS and CDR2 FQNEAQ. The CDR3 sequence is 13 residues long. The DNA for the CDR3 is TGTGCCAGCAGCGTCCGGGACAGGAGGGAGCAGTACTTC. Protein: CASSVRDRREQYF.

The CDR3 sequence is CASSFRTGGLYSNQPQHF. The CDR3 region has the DNA TGTGCCAGCAGTTTCAGGACAGGGGGGCTTTATAGCAATCAGCCCCAGCATTTT. The chain joins TRBV28 to TRBJ1-5; 10 bases align to TRBD1. V was clipped by 3 bases and J by 0 bases; unmatched bases: 8. The CDR3 extends over 18 amino acids. Germline V lookup: CDR1 MDHEN, CDR2 SYDVKM.

The V and J genes are TRBV30 and TRBJ2-7, with 9 bases matching TRBD2. Germline CDR1 and CDR2: GTSNPN and SVGIG (reference sequence). V was clipped by 5 bases and J by 0 bases; unmatched bases: 11. The CDR3 has 16 amino acids. CDR3 sequence (DNA): TGTGCCTGGGACCCTGGGGCTAGCGGGATCTCCTACGAGCAGTACTTC. This sequence encodes CAWDPGASGISYEQYF.

The gene calls are TRBV5-1 and TRBJ1-2, with 8 bases lining up with TRBD1. The V gene end was trimmed by 0 bases and the J gene end by 6 bases; junction bases not matched to a gene: 7. This CDR3 comprises 15 residues. Germline values: CDR1 SGHRS, CDR2 YFSETQ. CDR3 sequence: CASSLEGQGINGYTF. DNA for the CDR3: TGCGCCAGCAGCTTGGAAGGACAGGGAATAAATGGCTACACCTTC.

The V gene is TRBV11-3, the J gene TRBJ1-1, with D perhaps TRBD1 (5 bases). This CDR3 comprises 16 residues. Between the trimmed V and J ends, which lost 0 bases and 3 bases, there was a span of 14 bases. Germline V gives CDR1 SGHNT, CDR2 YENEEA. CDR3 sequence reads: CASSLDQGVVDTEAFF. The CDR3 coding sequence is TGTGCCAGCAGCTTAGATCAGGGTGTGGTGGACACTGAAGCTTTCTTT.

This chain links TRBV6-1 with TRBJ2-1, with 10 bases aligning to TRBD1. Trimming at V came to 7 bases and at J to 3 bases, leaving 3 bases not matched to a gene. The CDR3 length is 14 residues. Per germline, CDR1 MNHNS and CDR2 SASEGT. The CDR3 is CASIRDRGYNEQFF. The CDR3 bases are TGTGCCAGCATTCGGGACAGGGGCTACAATGAGCAGTTCTTC.

The genes are TRBV28 and TRBJ2-3, with D tentatively TRBD2 (5 bases). Trimming shortened V by 2 bases and J by 2 bases, and 11 bases separated the two germline ends. In germline, CDR1 is MDHEN, CDR2 SYDVKM. This CDR3 has 15 amino acids. CDR3 bases: TGTGCCAGCAGTTTAGAGGGCTACAACACAGATACGCAGTATTTT. Translating gives CASSLEGYNTDTQYF. Full variable domain (remainder filled in from reference TRBV28 and TRBJ2-3): DVKVTQSSRYLVKRTGEKVFLECVQDMDHENMFWYRQDPGLGLRLIYFSYDVKMKEKGDIPEGYSVSREKKERFSLILESASTNQTSMYLCASSLEGYNTDTQYFGPGTRLTVL.

The chain carries TRBV7-9 and TRBJ1-5; 10 nucleotides align to TRBD1. Germline CDR1 and CDR2: SEHNR and FQNEAQ (reference sequence). V was pared by 5 bases and J by 5 bases, with 6 bases of the junction left unmatched. The CDR3 runs to 15 residues. CDR3 protein: CASSLGTGVDQPQHF. The CDR3 DNA reads TGTGCCAGCAGCCTAGGGACAGGGGTCGATCAGCCCCAGCATTTT.

A remark on this clone: A junction end diverges from the germline sequence, so it may reflect a read error. Here the CDR3 DNA reads TGTGCTAGCAGCTACGGACAGGGGCAGGCGACCCAGTACTTC. As protein: CASSYGQGQATQYF. The chain recombines TRBV7-7 with TRBJ2-5; 9 bases fit TRBD1. CDR3 length equals 14 residues. From germline, CDR1 is SSHAT and CDR2 FNYEAQ (reference sequence).

CDR3 bases: TGTGCCAGCAGTGACGTTGTGGGGCCCGCGAACACCGGGGAGCTGTTTTTT. Encoded protein: CASSDVVGPANTGELFF. This chain connects TRBV25-1 to TRBJ2-2; D may be TRBD1 (5 bases). The CDR3 has 17 amino acids. Germline V CDR1 and CDR2: MGHDK, SYGVNS. The V and J ends lost 3 bases and 0 bases respectively, with 14 bases between them.

DNA of the CDR3: TGTGCCAGCAGCTTAGCGGGACAGGGAGTGTTAAAGGGCGAGCAGTACTTC. Encoded protein: CASSLAGQGVLKGEQYF. V is TRBV7-8 and J is TRBJ2-7; 9 positions match TRBD1. Per germline, CDR1 SGHVS and CDR2 FQNEAQ. V gave up 0 bases and J gave up 6 bases; unmatched junction bases: 12. CDR3 size: 17 residues. Full variable domain (remainder filled in from reference TRBV7-8 and TRBJ2-7): GAGVSQSPRYKVAKRGQDVALRCDPISGHVSLFWYQQALGQGPEFLTYFQNEAQLDKSGLPSDRFFAERPEGSVSTLKIQRTQQEDSAVYLCASSLAGQGVLKGEQYFGPGTRLTVT.

This chain connects TRBV12-5 to TRBJ1-1, with no clear D. Deletions cut 3 bases from V and 0 bases from J, with 17 bases between. The germline V gene encodes CDR1 LGHNT and CDR2 FRNRAP. The CDR3 covers 17 residues. The CDR3, as DNA: TGTGCTAGTGGTTTTTCTCCCGAGCTACTGATGAACACTGAAGCTTTCTTT. Amino acids: CASGFSPELLMNTEAFF. Supplemented by reference TRBV12-5 and TRBJ1-1, the full variable domain reads DARVTQTPRHKVTEMGQEVTMRCQPILGHNTVFWYRQTMMQGLELLAYFRNRAPLDDSGMPKDRFSAEMPDATLATLKIQPSEPRDSAVYFCASGFSPELLMNTEAFFGQGTRLTVV.

The CDR3, as DNA: TGTGCCAGCAGCATGACTAGCGGGAGACGGAATGAGCAGTTCTTC. This encodes CASSMTSGRRNEQFF. The rearrangement uses TRBV27 and TRBJ2-1; TRBD2 agrees at 12 bases. CDR1 and CDR2 from the germline V gene are MNHEY and SMNVEV (reference sequence). This CDR3 region has 15 residues. Losses at the gene ends were 6 bases for V and 7 bases for J; bases not matched to a gene: 7.

The chain links TRBV27 to TRBJ2-7; 12 bases line up with TRBD2. The CDR3 runs 19 residues. V was clipped by 0 bases and J by 5 bases; unmatched bases: 14. The germline V gene has CDR1 MNHEY and CDR2 SMNVEV (reference sequence). In DNA, the CDR3 is TGTGCCAGCAGTTTATCGCTACCACTAGCGGGAGGAAGTTTCAACGAGCAGTACTTC. This translates into CASSLSLPLAGGSFNEQYF.

V gene TRBV28 combines with J gene TRBJ1-5; TRBD1 might be the D (5 bases). The CDR3 covers 15 residues. CDR1 and CDR2 from the germline V gene are MDHEN and SYDVKM. Trimming left V 7 bases short and J 1 base short, with 14 bases between. In DNA, the CDR3 is TGTGCCAGCAAGGTCGGACACCCAAGCAATCAGCCCCAGCATTTT. It translates to CASKVGHPSNQPQHF. Full variable domain (outside the CDR3, taken from reference TRBV28 and TRBJ1-5): DVKVTQSSRYLVKRTGEKVFLECVQDMDHENMFWYRQDPGLGLRLIYFSYDVKMKEKGDIPEGYSVSREKKERFSLILESASTNQTSMYLCASKVGHPSNQPQHFGDGTRLSIL.

The V and J genes are TRBV28 and TRBJ2-7; TRBD1 aligns across 7 bases. V shed 8 bases, J shed 4 bases, and the junction held 11 bases outside the gene matches. The CDR3 has 14 residues. Germline CDR1 reads MDHEN; CDR2 reads SYDVKM. DNA for the CDR3: TGTGCCAGCCTAAAGGGACAGATCCCTTACGAGCAGTACTTC. It codes for CASLKGQIPYEQYF.

This CDR3 is CASSSSGIPYNEQFF. CDR3 coding DNA: TGTGCCAGCAGTTCTAGCGGGATCCCCTACAATGAGCAGTTCTTC. This chain uses TRBV6-5 with TRBJ2-1, with 9 bases matching TRBD2. The CDR3 runs to 15 residues. The germline V gene has CDR1 MNHEY and CDR2 SVGAGI. Unmatched junction bases numbered 3, after V lost 4 bases and J lost 2 bases.

This clone was counted a few times. The V gene is TRBV6-6, the J gene TRBJ2-7, with TRBD1 identical over 9 bases. The V segment lost 6 bases and the J segment 0 bases; nucleotides outside the gene matches: 9. The V gene's germline CDR1 is MNHNY and CDR2 SVGAGI (reference sequence). The CDR3 is made up of 16 amino acids. Written as DNA, the CDR3 is TGTGCCAGCAGCCGCCTTGGACAGGGGAACTCCTACGAGCAGTACTTC. Amino acids: CASSRLGQGNSYEQYF.

Remarks on this clone: Other DNA sequences in the same sample also yield this CDR3. The rearrangement links TRBV27 to TRBJ2-7; 11 nucleotides line up with TRBD2. Trimming at V came to 6 bases and at J to 2 bases, leaving 3 bases not matched to a gene. Germline CDR1 and CDR2: MNHEY and SMNVEV (reference sequence). The CDR3 is made up of 14 amino acids. The CDR3 DNA follows: TGTGCCAGCAGCTTAGCGGGAGGGACCTACGAGCAGTACTTC. Encoded protein: CASSLAGGTYEQYF.

The chain links TRBV28 to TRBJ2-2; D is possibly TRBD1 (5 bases). V shed 10 bases and J shed 1 base, with 22 bases lying between them. The germline gives CDR1 MDHEN, CDR2 SYDVKM. This CDR3 spans 17 amino acids. DNA for the CDR3: TGTGCCATCCCAAGTGGAAGGACAAGACTGAACACCGGGGAGCTGTTTTTT. It translates to CAIPSGRTRLNTGELFF.

This clone was seen more than once but under ten times. The genes are TRBV6-1 and TRBJ1-5; tentative D call: TRBD1 (6 bases). Germline-derived CDR1 and CDR2 are MNHNS and SASEGT. V gave up 8 bases and J gave up 0 bases, with 11 bases separating them. CDR3 size: 14 residues. Written as DNA, the CDR3 is TGTGCCAGCGGGGGCGATTATAGCAATCAGCCCCAGCATTTT. Its translation: CASGGDYSNQPQHF.

The V call is TRBV6-1, the J call TRBJ2-7; TRBD2 aligns across 14 bases. CDR1 and CDR2 from the germline V gene are MNHNS and SASEGT. Losses at the gene ends were 4 bases for V and 2 bases for J; bases not matched to a gene: 1. The CDR3 has 15 residues. CDR3 sequence: CASSAGLAGAYEQYF. The CDR3, as DNA: TGTGCCAGCAGTGCGGGACTAGCGGGAGCCTACGAGCAGTACTTC.

The chain couples TRBV27 to TRBJ1-2, with 12 bases fitting TRBD1. This CDR3 region has 19 residues. The germline V gene encodes CDR1 MNHEY and CDR2 SMNVEV (reference sequence). V was clipped by 6 bases and J by 1 base; unmatched bases: 15. The CDR3 protein is CASSKMRGTGGYINYGYTF. In DNA form, the CDR3 reads TGTGCCAGCAGCAAAATGCGAGGGACAGGGGGCTATATTAACTATGGCTACACCTTC.

This chain uses TRBV18 with TRBJ2-7; perhaps TRBD1 as D (5 bases). Germline V gene data show CDR1 as KGHSH and CDR2 as LQKENI. This CDR3 has 16 amino acids. V was cut by 3 bases and J by 1 base, with 16 bases left in between. In nucleotides, the CDR3 is TGTGCCAGCTCACCGATTGCCCCCAGGGATTCCTACGAGCAGTACTTC. Its protein product is CASSPIAPRDSYEQYF.

The chain recombines TRBV30 with TRBJ2-5; 7 nucleotides align to TRBD2. V dropped 5 bases and J dropped 5; count of bases not matched to a gene: 8. Germline lookup yields CDR1 GTSNPN and CDR2 SVGIG (reference sequence). The CDR3 consists of 13 residues. The CDR3: CAWGGLDMETQYF. CDR3 coding DNA: TGTGCCTGGGGAGGACTAGATATGGAGACCCAGTACTTC.

The J gene is TRBJ2-1, the V gene TRBV10-2; possibly TRBD2 for D (6 bases). V lost 5 bases and J lost 0, with 14 bases in between. The CDR3 is made up of 16 amino acids. Germline V gene sequence: CDR1 WSHSY, CDR2 SAAADI. The CDR3 loop is CASSQTGRGSYNEQFF. For the CDR3, the DNA is TGCGCCAGCAGTCAAACCGGGAGAGGCTCCTACAATGAGCAGTTCTTC.

The V gene is TRBV5-1, the J gene TRBJ1-3; D is unclear. The CDR3 contains 14 residues. CDR1 SGHRS and CDR2 YFSETQ come from the germline V gene. Trimming cost V 4 bases and J 1 base, with 9 bases left between them. CDR3 in amino acids: CASSPATSGNTIYF. The CDR3 nucleotides are TGCGCCAGCAGCCCCGCGACTTCTGGAAACACCATATATTTT. The whole variable domain, remainder taken from reference TRBV5-1 and TRBJ1-3, is KAGVTQTPRYLIKTRGQQVTLSCSPISGHRSVSWYQQTPGQGLQFLFEYFSETQRNKGNFPGRFSGRQFSNSRSEMNVSTLELGDSALYLCASSPATSGNTIYFGEGSWLTVV.